This passage covers 15 T cell receptor beta chains from one sample sequenced in a study of shared clonotypes between healthy human individuals. CD8 cells classed as naive were CD45RO-negative and positively selected for CCR7, excluding terminally differentiated effector memory CD45RA+ cells. Libraries were prepared by immunoSEQ multiplex PCR; TCRdb keeps only in-frame clonotypes and omits some of them. The table includes 1.5 million to 2.5 million clones, around 96% detected once. The sample was naive CD8+ T cells sorted from blood. The receptors were gathered from a man between 18 and 29 years old in good health.

The CDR3 reads CASSYWETSEAFF. CDR3 bases: TGTGCCAGCAGTTATTGGGAAACGTCTGAAGCTTTCTTT. V is TRBV6-5 and J is TRBJ1-1, with D unclear. The germline CDR1 and CDR2 sequences are MNHEY and SVGAGI. This CDR3 is built from 13 residues. Trimming took 3 bases from V and 6 from J, leaving 11 bases between them.

This chain uses TRBV13 with TRBJ1-1, with D possibly being TRBD1 (6 bases). Between the trimmed V and J ends, which lost 7 bases and 0 bases, there was a span of 18 bases. CDR1 and CDR2 from the germline V gene are PRHDT and FYEKMQ (reference sequence). CDR3 size: 16 residues. The CDR3 is CASTRTGFLMNTEAFF. CDR3 bases: TGTGCCAGCACCCGTACAGGGTTCCTCATGAACACTGAAGCTTTCTTT.

The V and J genes are TRBV4-1 and TRBJ1-4; TRBD1 is a possible D gene (5 bases). The CDR3 is made up of 15 amino acids. The V and J ends lost 5 bases and 8 bases respectively, with 18 bases between them. Germline CDR1 is MGHRA and CDR2 is YSYEKL. The CDR3 DNA sequence: TGCGCCAGCAGCACCTCGGCCCAGGGTCGGGAAAAACTGTTTTTT. This codes for CASSTSAQGREKLFF.

As regards this clone: The conserved final phenylalanine or tryptophan is absent from the CDR3, which likely points to a read error. The rearrangement links TRBV30 to TRBJ2-7, with 9 bases matching TRBD2. V was clipped by 2 bases and J by 6 bases; unmatched bases: 8. Germline V lookup: CDR1 GTSNPN, CDR2 SVGIG (reference sequence). The CDR3 extends over 14 amino acids. CDR3 nucleotides: TGTGCCTGGAGTCCCCTTAGCGGGAGAGTCGAGCAGTACCTC. This encodes CAWSPLSGRVEQYL.

The chain links TRBV13 to TRBJ2-7; weak D call: TRBD2 (6 bases). The CDR3 has 14 amino acids. The germline V gene encodes CDR1 PRHDT and CDR2 FYEKMQ (reference sequence). V lost 6 bases to trimming and J lost 0 bases, with 12 bases between them. The CDR3 spells CASRRSSDSYEQYF. DNA for the CDR3: TGTGCCAGCAGACGATCTAGCGACTCCTACGAGCAGTACTTC.

This chain connects TRBV7-9 to TRBJ1-1; 7 bases map to TRBD1. CDR1 and CDR2 from the germline V gene are SEHNR and FQNEAQ (reference sequence). The CDR3 has 15 amino acids. The J segment lost 1 base and the V segment lost 7 bases, leaving 9 bases of the junction unmatched. Here the CDR3 reads CASTKIQGRNTEAFF. The CDR3 nucleotides read TGTGCCAGCACCAAGATACAGGGGAGGAACACTGAAGCTTTCTTT.

This chain connects TRBV28 to TRBJ1-2; D is unclear. Per germline, CDR1 MDHEN and CDR2 SYDVKM. The V and J ends lost 3 bases and 4 bases respectively, with 18 bases between them. The CDR3 is 16 residues long. CDR3 sequence (DNA): TGTGCCAGCAGTTTTAACCCTTCGACGGAAATCTATGGCTACACCTTC. This gives the protein CASSFNPSTEIYGYTF.

J is TRBJ2-2 and V is TRBV19; D gene ambiguous. CDR1 and CDR2 (germline): LNHDA, SQIVND (reference sequence). The CDR3 has 14 residues. With 8 bases removed from V and 5 bases from J, the gap between germline ends came to 15 bases. The CDR3 protein is CASSSRWATGELFF. CDR3 DNA: TGTGCCAGTTCGTCTAGGTGGGCGACCGGGGAGCTGTTTTTT.

The rearrangement links TRBV5-6 to TRBJ1-1; perhaps TRBD1 as D (5 bases). Per germline, CDR1 SGHDT and CDR2 YYEEEE. The CDR3 consists of 13 residues. Trimming stripped 4 bases from V and 7 bases from J, with 14 bases between. In DNA, the CDR3 is TGTGCCAGCAGCCCACTGGGGCACCTTGAAGCTTTCTTT. It is translated as CASSPLGHLEAFF.

This chain joins TRBV19 and TRBJ1-2; perhaps TRBD1 as D (6 bases). V was cut by 3 bases and J by 7 bases, with 18 bases left in between. The CDR3 extends over 15 amino acids. Germline values: CDR1 LNHDA, CDR2 SQIVND (reference sequence). The CDR3 reads CASSMDSPSVGGYTF. The CDR3 bases are TGTGCCAGTAGTATGGACAGTCCCTCAGTGGGTGGCTACACCTTC.

The genes are TRBV11-2 and TRBJ2-3; D remains ambiguous. Germline CDR1 is SGHAT and CDR2 is FQNNGV. V gave up 1 base and J gave up 4 bases, with 6 bases separating them. This CDR3 spans 13 amino acids. CDR3 residues: CASSLVRADTQYF. DNA of the CDR3: TGTGCCAGCAGCTTAGTTCGTGCAGATACGCAGTATTTT.

The V gene is TRBV5-6, the J gene TRBJ1-1; D is unresolved. With 2 bases removed from V and 8 bases from J, the gap between germline ends came to 10 bases. CDR1 and CDR2 from the germline V gene are SGHDT and YYEEEE. CDR3 length: 12 amino acids. The CDR3 nucleotides read TGTGCCAGCAGCTTAGGAGTTAGGGAAGCTTTCTTT. Translation: CASSLGVREAFF.

This chain links TRBV10-3 with TRBJ2-3, with TRBD2 matching over 10 bases. Germline loops: CDR1 ENHRY, CDR2 SYGVKD. CDR3 length: 16 residues. The J segment lost 4 bases and the V segment lost 2 bases, leaving 6 bases of the junction unmatched. Written as DNA, the CDR3 is TGTGCCATCAGTGAGCCAGCTAGCGGGGGCGCAGATACGCAGTATTTT. Translation: CAISEPASGGADTQYF.

This clone was detected once. V is TRBV7-9 and J is TRBJ2-3; TRBD1 agrees at 9 bases. Unmatched junction bases numbered 5, after V lost 5 bases and J lost 2 bases. Germline V gene sequence: CDR1 SEHNR, CDR2 FQNEAQ (reference sequence). CDR3 size: 15 residues. Here the CDR3 DNA reads TGTGCCAGCAGCCCCAGGACAGGGGACACAGATACGCAGTATTTT. It is translated as CASSPRTGDTDTQYF.

DNA for the CDR3: TGTGCCAGCAGTCCATTCACCGAGATGTACAATGAGCAGTTCTTC. Its protein is CASSPFTEMYNEQFF. This rearrangement joins TRBV9 to TRBJ2-1; D gene unclear. Trimming removed 5 bases at V and 4 bases at J, with 16 bases between. Germline V gives CDR1 SGDLS, CDR2 YYNGEE. This CDR3 has 15 amino acids.